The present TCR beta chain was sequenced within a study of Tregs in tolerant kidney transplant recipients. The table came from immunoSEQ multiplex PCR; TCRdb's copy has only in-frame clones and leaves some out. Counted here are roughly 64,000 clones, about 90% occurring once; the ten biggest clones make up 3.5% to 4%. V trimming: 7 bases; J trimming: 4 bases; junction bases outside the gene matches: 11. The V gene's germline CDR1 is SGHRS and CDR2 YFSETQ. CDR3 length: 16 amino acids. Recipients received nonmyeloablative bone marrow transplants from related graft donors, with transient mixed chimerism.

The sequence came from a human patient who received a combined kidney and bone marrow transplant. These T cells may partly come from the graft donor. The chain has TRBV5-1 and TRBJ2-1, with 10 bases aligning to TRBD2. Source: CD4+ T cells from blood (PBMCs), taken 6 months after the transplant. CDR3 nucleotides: TGCGCCAGCGGTAGGGCCGGGACTAGCGTATACAATGAGCAGTTCTTC. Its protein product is CASGRAGTSVYNEQFF.